This is a list of T cell receptor beta chains from one sample in a study of somatic mutations in cytotoxic T cells in rheumatoid arthritis. This table comes from immunoSEQ multiplex PCR, and its TCRdb copy is limited to in-frame clones, with some not included. The top ten clones hold 38% of a sample with over 8,500 clones, about 70% of them seen once. The sequencing input was CD8+ T cells sorted from blood. The source of these receptors is a man aged 55 to 70 in good health. Both conserved end residues are part of each CDR3. A D gene is named only where the DNA matches it firmly. Clone size is given for some rows only: seen once, a few or many times, or a class if the clone is expanded.

CDR3nt	CDR3aa	d_gene	v_gene	j_gene	abundance
TGTGCCAGCAGCCAAGTGGGGACTGGCGAGCAGTACTTC	CASSQVGTGEQYF	-	TRBV14	TRBJ2-7	once
TGTGCCAGCAGTATCGACAGGGGCACTGAAGCTTTCTTT	CASSIDRGTEAFF	TRBD1	TRBV27	TRBJ1-1	-
TGCAGCGTCCCACAGGGGGTCTCCTACAATGAGCAGTTCTTC	CSVPQGVSYNEQFF	TRBD1	TRBV29-1	TRBJ2-1	-
TGTGCCAGCAGTCACCCGAATAGCGGGAGGAGTGAGACCCAGTACTTC	CASSHPNSGRSETQYF	TRBD2	TRBV6-6	TRBJ2-5	-
TGTGCCAGCAGCTCTAGCGGAGCCGTCCGGGAGACCCAGTACTTC	CASSSSGAVRETQYF	TRBD2	TRBV2	TRBJ2-5	once
TGCGCCAGCAGCCAATCGACAGGGGACCTCACCGGGGAGCTGTTTTTT	CASSQSTGDLTGELFF	TRBD1	TRBV4-3	TRBJ2-2	-
TGTGCCAGCAGCTTGGGTGGCTACGAGCAGTACTTC	CASSLGGYEQYF	-	TRBV5-5	TRBJ2-7	-
TGTGCCAGCAGCTTCGGGCAGGGTGTAACCGGGGAGCTGTTTTTT	CASSFGQGVTGELFF	-	TRBV7-9	TRBJ2-2	-
TGTGCCAGCAGCCCAAGGACTAGCGGGGTGCCCTTGTACAATGAGCAGTTCTTC	CASSPRTSGVPLYNEQFF	TRBD2	TRBV11-2	TRBJ2-1	-
TGTGCCAGTACGGGGGATGAAAAACTGTTTTTT	CASTGDEKLFF	-	TRBV19	TRBJ1-4	-
TGTGCCAGCAGTTTACCTAGCGGGGACAATGAGCAGTTCTTC	CASSLPSGDNEQFF	TRBD2	TRBV28	TRBJ2-1	few
TGTGCCTGGGGTGTAGGAGAGACCCAGTACTTC	CAWGVGETQYF	-	TRBV30	TRBJ2-5	few
TGTGCCAGCAGCCCCGGATCAGGGGAGGATGAGCAGTTCTTC	CASSPGSGEDEQFF	-	TRBV7-9	TRBJ2-1	-
TGTGCCAGCAGCCTTGATGGGTACTACGAGCAGTACTTC	CASSLDGYYEQYF	-	TRBV7-9	TRBJ2-7	medium-sized
TGTGCCACCAGCATCCTTAGGTTTTCTTCACCCCTCCACTTT	CATSILRFSSPLHF	-	TRBV15	TRBJ1-6	-
TGTGCCAGCAAGTCCCTTGGGTACAATGAGCAGTTCTTC	CASKSLGYNEQFF	-	TRBV27	TRBJ2-1	-